This passage covers 19 T cell receptor beta chains from one sample sequenced in a study of cytomegalovirus exposure and HLA in healthy donors. The PCR employed 60 Vbeta primers together with 13 Jbeta primers. TCRdb keeps only in-frame clones here, not all; method: immunoSEQ multiplex PCR. The sample consists of about 150,000 clones, 76% of them appearing once. Sample: PBMCs. The receptors originated from a female donor in good health and CMV-seropositive.

This clone was counted only a few times. In DNA, the CDR3 is TGTGCCAGCAGCTTACGTCGGACTAGCGGGAAGACCGGGGAGCTGTTTTTT. Residues: CASSLRRTSGKTGELFF. This rearrangement joins TRBV11-2 to TRBJ2-2; 12 bases align to TRBD2. Germline values: CDR1 SGHAT, CDR2 FQNNGV. V lost 2 bases and J lost 5; bases outside the gene matches: 6. This CDR3 spans 17 amino acids.

V usage is TRBV7-9 and J usage is TRBJ2-2; the D gene is possibly TRBD1 (6 bases). Germline V gene lookup returns CDR1 SEHNR and CDR2 FQNEAQ (reference sequence). CDR3 length: 14 amino acids. Trimming removed 6 bases at V and 4 bases at J, with 12 bases between. The CDR3 loop is CASRTGSGTGELFF. DNA for the CDR3: TGTGCCAGCAGAACAGGGTCGGGCACCGGGGAGCTGTTTTTT.

V usage is TRBV19 and J usage is TRBJ1-1; D is undetermined. The V end lost 3 bases, the J end lost 1 base, and 21 bases lay between the germline ends. The length of the CDR3 is 18 residues. The germline gives CDR1 LNHDA, CDR2 SQIVND (reference sequence). CDR3 sequence reads: CASSIGSNLKEGNTEAFF. The DNA of the CDR3 is TGTGCCAGTAGTATTGGGTCTAACCTGAAAGAGGGGAACACTGAAGCTTTCTTT.

The chain uses TRBV2 and TRBJ2-2; 11 nucleotides agree with TRBD2. This CDR3 has 15 residues. The ends lost 7 bases at V and 4 bases at J; junction bases unmatched: 5. Germline V gene sequence: CDR1 SNHLY, CDR2 FYNNEI. The chain's CDR3 is CASTGTSGGTGELFF. In DNA, the CDR3 is TGTGCCAGCACCGGAACTAGCGGGGGCACCGGGGAGCTGTTTTTT.

This clone was seen more than once but under ten times. The chain carries TRBV18 and TRBJ1-3, with 10 positions matching TRBD1. The CDR3 consists of 17 residues. Germline V CDR1 and CDR2: KGHSH, LQKENI. V gave up 2 bases and J gave up 4 bases; unmatched junction bases: 8. The CDR3 DNA reads as TGTGCCAGCTCACCATCACGGGGGACAGGGGTCGGAAACACCATATATTTT. It is translated as CASSPSRGTGVGNTIYF. Drawing the rest from reference TRBV18 and TRBJ1-3, the complete variable domain is NAGVMQNPRHLVRRRGQEARLRCSPMKGHSHVYWYRQLPEEGLKFMVYLQKENIIDESGMPKERFSAEFPKEGPSILRIQQVVRGDSAAYFCASSPSRGTGVGNTIYFGEGSWLTVV.

The rearrangement uses TRBV15 and TRBJ1-5, with D unresolved. The germline V and J ends were trimmed by 0 bases and 3 bases, with 9 bases remaining between them. Per the germline V gene, CDR1 is LNHNV and CDR2 is YYDKDF (reference sequence). This CDR3 has 15 residues. The CDR3 sequence is CATSRDRGDNQPQHF. The CDR3 region has the DNA TGTGCCACCAGCAGAGATCGGGGTGACAATCAGCCCCAGCATTTT.

The rearrangement joins TRBV7-6 to TRBJ2-7, with 9 positions matching TRBD2. Trimming at V came to 4 bases and at J to 2 bases, leaving 9 bases not matched to a gene. Per the germline V gene, CDR1 is SGHVS and CDR2 is FNYEAQ. The CDR3 covers 16 residues. The CDR3 is CASSSGSSGGAYEQYF. The CDR3, as DNA: TGTGCCAGCAGCTCGGGTAGTAGCGGGGGAGCCTACGAGCAGTACTTC.

DNA for the CDR3: TGTGCCAGCTCACCGAGACTAGATCCCGAGCAGTACTTC. This encodes CASSPRLDPEQYF. The chain couples TRBV18 to TRBJ2-7; a weak D match, TRBD2 (6 bases). Germline V gives CDR1 KGHSH, CDR2 LQKENI. V was pared by 3 bases and J by 6 bases, with 12 bases between. This CDR3 region has 13 residues.

The rearrangement links TRBV10-3 to TRBJ2-7; weak D call: TRBD1 (6 bases). The germline V gene has CDR1 ENHRY and CDR2 SYGVKD. V gave up 2 bases and J gave up 3 bases, with 8 bases separating them. The CDR3 runs to 13 residues. Here the CDR3 reads CAISEGQLYEQYF. CDR3 bases: TGTGCCATCAGTGAGGGACAGCTCTACGAGCAGTACTTC.

This chain uses TRBV5-4 with TRBJ1-1, with 7 bases fitting TRBD1. Trimming cost V 0 bases and J 1 base; bases outside gene matches: 3. This CDR3 spans 15 amino acids. The germline V gene encodes CDR1 SGHNT and CDR2 YYREEE (reference sequence). CDR3 DNA: TGTGCCAGCAGCTTGGAGGGGGCGAAGAACACTGAAGCTTTCTTT. Its protein is CASSLEGAKNTEAFF.

The V call is TRBV6-4, the J call TRBJ2-7; 8 nucleotides agree with TRBD2. CDR1 is MRHNA, CDR2 SNTAGT, per germline. The J segment lost 7 bases and the V segment lost 2 bases, leaving 7 bases of the junction unmatched. The CDR3 is made up of 14 amino acids. Here the CDR3 DNA reads TGTGCCAGCAGTGACCGAGCGGGAGTGGGGGAGCAGTACTTC. It translates to CASSDRAGVGEQYF.

This clone appeared once. The chain couples TRBV30 to TRBJ1-2; 8 bases are shared with TRBD1. The CDR3 consists of 16 residues. V trimming: 5 bases; J trimming: 7 bases; junction bases outside the gene matches: 18. Germline loops: CDR1 GTSNPN, CDR2 SVGIG (reference sequence). The DNA of the CDR3 is TGTGCCTGGGCTGGCCCGGGACAGGAGGTTTTTGGTGGCTACACCTTC. It specifies CAWAGPGQEVFGGYTF.

The chain carries TRBV7-7 and TRBJ2-2, with 14 bases lining up with TRBD2. J gave up 4 bases and V 5 bases, and 3 bases lay outside the gene matches. This CDR3 comprises 16 residues. Germline V gives CDR1 SSHAT, CDR2 FNYEAQ (reference sequence). The CDR3 protein is CASSLGTSGSTGELFF. CDR3 DNA: TGTGCCAGCAGCCTCGGGACTAGCGGGAGCACCGGGGAGCTGTTTTTT.

The chain joins TRBV7-3 to TRBJ1-1; weak D call: TRBD1 (5 bases). V lost 5 bases to trimming and J lost 11 bases, with 18 bases between them. This CDR3 contains 13 residues. CDR1 is SGHTA, CDR2 FQGTGA, per germline. This CDR3 reads CASSAGTQRRAFF. The DNA for the CDR3 is TGTGCCAGCAGCGCGGGGACTCAGCGGAGGGCTTTCTTT.

The genes are TRBV20-1 and TRBJ2-3; D possibly corresponds to TRBD2 (5 bases). Between the trimmed V and J ends, which lost 6 bases and 2 bases, there was a span of 6 bases. CDR3 length equals 11 residues. Per the germline V gene, CDR1 is DFQATT and CDR2 is SNEGSKA (reference sequence). The CDR3 nucleotides are TGCAGTGCGGGAGACACAGATACGCAGTATTTT. Translating it yields CSAGDTDTQYF.

The chain carries TRBV4-1 and TRBJ1-2; D not certain. The CDR3 is 15 residues long. V gave up 1 base and J gave up 8 bases, with 17 bases separating them. Germline CDR1 reads MGHRA; CDR2 reads YSYEKL. The CDR3 protein is CASSQAGNFLGGYTF. The CDR3 DNA follows: TGCGCCAGCAGCCAAGCCGGGAATTTCCTCGGGGGCTACACCTTC.

This clone appeared a single time. The CDR3 DNA follows: TGTGCCAGCAGCAGATTGACAGGGAACACTGAAGCTTTCTTT. Its translation is CASSRLTGNTEAFF. J is TRBJ1-1 and V is TRBV14; tentative D call: TRBD1 (6 bases). The CDR3 is 14 residues long. V was trimmed by 5 bases and J by 1 base, leaving 11 bases between them. CDR1 is SGHDN, CDR2 FVKESK, per germline.

This clone was seen more than once but under ten times. This rearrangement joins TRBV9 to TRBJ2-2; 13 bases are a match to TRBD2. Unmatched junction bases numbered 0, after V lost 0 bases and J lost 4 bases. The V gene's germline CDR1 is SGDLS and CDR2 YYNGEE. The CDR3 is 16 residues long. The CDR3 nucleotides read TGTGCCAGCAGCGTAGGACTAGCGGGGGGCACCGGGGAGCTGTTTTTT. As protein: CASSVGLAGGTGELFF.

This chain uses TRBV5-6 with TRBJ2-1; 10 bases are a match to TRBD1. In germline, CDR1 is SGHDT, CDR2 YYEEEE. This CDR3 contains 15 residues. Trimming at V came to 2 bases and at J to 6 bases, leaving 5 bases not matched to a gene. In DNA, the CDR3 is TGTGCCAGCAGCTTCGGGACAGGGGTCCCCAATGAGCAGTTCTTC. It encodes CASSFGTGVPNEQFF.